Below, one T cell receptor beta chain is given with its context. Its cognate antigen has yet to be identified. No qualities accompany the bases; no much larger clone lies one base away. Sample time point, as interpreted from the label and publication: baseline pretreatment blood. The sample's treatment or condition label is to be understood as: 15 Gy SBRT to primary tumor, nephrectomy 4 weeks later. To follow tumor-enriched clonotypes, serial peripheral blood was collected from radiation-treated patients at baseline and at 2 weeks and 4 weeks after SBRT. Renal cell carcinoma with clear cell pathology was present in all patients. The QIAamp DNA Blood Mini Kit (Qiagen) was used to prepare genomic DNA for TCR sequencing. Samples were included in the analyses only if all quality control checks were passed. These data originate in a study of radiation and T cells in renal cell carcinoma (dated by TCRdb to about 2020). Context from the whole study: The samples were obtained from a clinical trial, where primary renal cell carcinomas were treated with 15 Gy stereotactic body radiation therapy and then removed by nephrectomy 4 weeks afterward. In total, 53 samples, comprising 26 tumors and 27 peripheral blood samples, were subjected to TCR beta sequencing. A total of about 4 million unique CDR3 nucleotide sequences, encoding 2,500,000 or so unique CDR3 amino acid sequences, were found across all 50 or so samples. Broader findings and caveats from the paper: No pretreatment tumor biopsies were available, so the baseline intratumoral presence of clonotypes could not be determined. Because the trial had a single-armed design, the trial could not examine how radiation dose or scheduling affected the TCR repertoire. Blood repertoire dynamics were not followed beyond 4 weeks after treatment. In blood, the top tumor clonotypes increased between baseline and 2 weeks post-radiation and then shrank by 4 weeks, which suggests that tumor-resident clones expanded only transiently.

V is reduced by 5 bases and J by 7 bases, leaving a spacing of 9 bases between them. The CDR1 and CDR2 encoded by the germline V gene (reference sequence) are SGHAT and FQDESV. Measured from the cysteine to the phenylalanine, the CDR3 is 11 residues long. Only the CDR3 region is kept as DNA, spanning 33 bases read in frame from base 1. TCR beta libraries were generated from genomic DNA with the immunoSEQ kit, following the manufacturer's recommendations. Library preparation used a first multiplex PCR with proprietary primers, then a second PCR adding unique barcodes, with bead cleanups after each round. A kit-provided positive control reaction and a negative control reaction were included in every sample batch. The final libraries were assessed on an Agilent 4200 TapeStation D1000 ScreenTape, pooled by volume, and quantified by qPCR. Sequencing was performed on an Illumina NextSeq500 with a MidOutput 150-cycle cartridge, and 156 Read1 and 15 Index1 cycles were run with kit custom primers. The pooled library was loaded at approximately 0.92 pM with about 20% PhiX control spiked in. In the paper's pipeline: Vendor-processed data were analyzed in R, and a clonotype was defined as all T cells sharing the same CDR3 nucleotide sequence. In the clone abundance analyses, frequencies in each sample were normalized to that sample's 10,000 most abundant clones. Public T cell clones, which averaged fewer than five per sample, were excluded before analysis. Tumor-enriched and baseline blood-enriched clonotypes were defined by at least a 32-fold difference in abundance between compartments. A beta-binomial differential abundance model was applied to find clonotypes that expanded or contracted between blood time points. Tumor-blood repertoire similarity was measured with the Baroni-Urbani and Buser coefficient, and groups were compared using two-tailed Wilcoxon tests in R. Here the immuneACCESS table is served through TCRdb, limited to in-frame sequences with V and J called. Missing clones are a known gap in these copies; in checked studies unresolved V genes cover under half, and the rest lacks a known reason. V and J calls and clone size are as listed in that table; D and trimming were resolved from the DNA. This sample holds about 130,000 clones; about four fifths were observed only once. The ten most abundant clones make up around 3% of the sample.

The receptor was derived from a woman aged 60 to 75 with renal cell carcinoma. The material sequenced was blood, taken from a patient whose treatment included radiotherapy and nephrectomy. The chain couples TRBV11-1 to TRBJ2-7, with the D segment identity uncertain. Here the CDR3 is given as CASSTVLEQYF. The sequenced DNA is TGTGCCAGCAGCACCGTCTTAGAGCAGTACTTC. Joined to the reference TRBV11-1 and TRBJ2-7 proteins, this CDR3 gives the full variable domain: EAEVAQSPRYKITEKSQAVAFWCDPISGHATLYWYRQILGQGPELLVQFQDESVVDDSQLPKDRFSAERLKGVDSTLKIQPAELGDSAMYLCASSTVLEQYFGPGTRLTVT.